This entry is about one T cell receptor beta chain. No antigen is known for it. The data were obtained in a study of blood T cells in healthy people across ages. Whole-study findings and limits: In these data, TCR beta diversity tracked strongly with naive T cell percentage. In long-lived donors, naive CD4+ cell counts and diversity exceeded those of aged donors.

With a J-beta primer mix and a sample-barcoded 5' primer, a second PCR ran about 7 to 12 cycles. A single record per CDR3 protein comes from TCRdb applying MiXCR to the 5' RACE reads. The table shows more than 1.4 million distinct CDR3 sequences, with about 40% occurring only once. Germline loops: CDR1 SQVTM, CDR2 ANQGSEA. With 6 bases removed from V and 5 bases from J, the gap between germline ends came to 13 bases. This CDR3 comprises 12 residues. The TCR comes from a woman between 18 and 30 years old in good health. The sequenced material came from blood. The chain couples TRBV29-1 to TRBJ1-1; possibly TRBD1 for D (5 bases). For the CDR3, the DNA is TGCAGCGTAGACGGGGGGAGGACTGAAGCTTTCTTT. This gives the protein CSVDGGRTEAFF.